This TCR beta chain comes out of a study of long-term antiretroviral therapy in people with HIV (dated by TCRdb to between 2021 and 2024). Some background on the complete study: The earliest samples were collected roughly a decade before the 2015 WHO recommendation for immediate ART, at a time when ART was usually postponed until CD4 counts fell. From a few dozen adults with confirmed HIV infection, the cohort provided under 200 cryopreserved PBMC samples, gathered serially across a mean of roughly 6 years (range 1-12). This retrospective serial study examined whether starting ART and sustained HIV suppression were associated with changes in the composition and diversity of the TRB repertoire in peripheral blood. About 40% of the 30 participants with HIV were female. No cross-contamination during QIAcube processing turned up in test extractions that ran a monoclonal T-cell line alongside 33 polyclonal samples.

Summary of the overall study and its limitations: Starting ART was linked to a significant rise in TRB diversity, yet even after long-term ART the diversity remained significantly lower than in transplant donor controls. Narrower CDR3 length ranges were observed in HIV repertoires than in controls, and an antigen-experienced repertoire with only a slight naive shift after ART was suggested by the network structure. Samples dated from the mid-2000s to the late 2010s, and the ART regimens used may be less effective than current ones. No data were available on ART adherence, viral resistance or therapy changes, limiting inferences about post-ART repertoire changes. Limited PBMC availability meant only the TCR beta chain was sequenced, without alpha chain pairing. The repertoire was dominated across all time points by expanded TRB clones identified before ART initiation, although this dominance was seen to fluctuate and to decrease in many PLHIV after ART. Unsorted PBMC were profiled instead of sorted CD4+ and CD8+ T cells because pre-ART samples had limited cell numbers.

Sequencing of the TRB variable region was done with the immunoSEQ hsTCRB v3.0 assay at survey level resolution. TRB sequencing targeted a depth of about 40,000-55,000 T-cell genomes per sample. An Illumina MiSeq with a v3 150-cycle kit was used to sequence the pooled TRB libraries. Turning to the authors' computational methods: Analysis of repertoires was carried out in R inside a reproducible Nextflow workflow spanning QC, data transformation and analysis. LymphoSeq2, an R package for exploring AIRR-Seq data, was used to implement custom analyses. A handful of samples yielding fewer than 5000 total TRB sequences were excluded, leaving more than 150 analyzed HIV repertoires. Of the roughly 180 retained HIV repertoires, about 61 were collected before and 120 to 130 after ART initiation. Each repertoire was downsampled to 5000 TRB nucleotide sequences, and summary statistics were averaged across 100 downsampling iterations. Only TRB sequences with CDR3 regions of at least seven amino acids were retained for analysis. Diversity was measured with a Shannon entropy-derived clonality score and the Gini coefficient. Repertoire networks linked the top 5000 CDR3 amino acid sequences whenever two sequences differed by an edit distance of one. GLIPH2 predicted antigen specificity groups and MHC restriction for TRB CDR3 amino acid sequences. Known CMV, EBV, HIV or tissue antigen associations were flagged by matching CDR3 amino acid sequences against VDJdb and McPAS-TCR. Pre-ART, post-ART and control groups were compared with Wilcoxon signed-rank tests and Holm-Bonferroni correction. The table was pulled from immuneACCESS by TCRdb, which kept in-frame rearrangements only. Such tables lose some clones; where checked, under half of the loss comes from unresolved V genes, and the rest has no known cause. The DNA gave D and trimming, while V, J and clone size come from that table. The sample includes fewer than 8,000 clones, with 73% observed a single time. 25% to 35% of the sample belongs to the ten largest clones.

This clone has only a few counts. Its antigen target is currently unknown. The record has no base qualities; no much larger clone is one base away. The V end loses 4 bases and the J end loses 5 bases, and a stretch of 13 bases separates them. Reading from cysteine to phenylalanine, the CDR3 counts 15 amino acids. The read is trimmed to its CDR3 DNA, 45 bases read in frame from base 1. CDR1 and CDR2 are drawn from the germline V gene: SGDLS, YYNGEE. To be included, a participant needed at least one PBMC sample from before ART initiation plus at least two post-ART samples. Treatment was received in the United States of America by all participants with HIV. Before DNA extraction, cryopreserved samples of roughly 0.9-11 million PBMC were thawed and then washed. At the time of the earliest PBMC sample, participants with HIV were aged between about 20 and 55 years. Each participant contributed PBMC samples from 1-4 timepoints before ART initiation and 2-8 timepoints after ART initiation, with a median of 7 samples. For every participant, serial HIV viral load, CD4+ T-cell count, ART history and demographic data were obtained. A Qiagen kit on a QIAcube was used to extract genomic DNA from unsorted PBMC, with samples processed in batches of 12.

The chain links TRBV9 with TRBJ1-6; the D gene remains uncertain. The source was unsorted PBMCs, collected 0.2 years after starting antiretroviral therapy. The receptor was isolated from a man aged 35 to 55 with HIV. CDR3 protein: CASSPDRLNNSPLHF. The DNA reads TGTGCCAGCAGCCCCGATCGACTCAATAATTCACCCCTCCACTTT.